Presented here are 5 T cell receptor beta chains from one specimen sequenced in a study of CD8+CD57+ T cells in acquired aplastic anemia. TCR beta VDJ and CDR3 were profiled, and genomic DNA was the template. TCRdb analysed the reads with MiXCR anew, one entry per CDR3 protein. The sample lists 150,000 to 200,000 distinct CDR3 sequences; less than 50% were seen once. Patients picked for sequencing had shown CD8+CD57+ cell expansion detected by flow cytometry. The sample was sorted CD4+, CD8+, or CD8+CD57+ T cells (not recorded which) from PBMCs. All receptors come from a human donor with aplastic anemia.

This sequence joins TRBV12-3 or TRBV12-4 and TRBJ2-1; 10 bases align to TRBD2. V lost 3 bases and J lost 2; bases outside the gene matches: 4. CDR3 length equals 16 residues. The CDR3 nucleotides are TGTGCCAGCAGTTTCCGGCTAGCGGGAGCCTACAATGAGCAGTTCTTC. It encodes CASSFRLAGAYNEQFF.

V gene TRBV10-3 combines with J gene TRBJ1-5; no clear D gene. Germline V gene data show CDR1 as ENHRY and CDR2 as SYGVKD. This CDR3 has 13 amino acids. The V and J ends lost 6 bases and 5 bases respectively, with 11 bases between them. The CDR3 reads CAIRSAEDQPQHF. CDR3 nucleotide sequence: TGTGCCATCAGGTCGGCAGAAGATCAGCCCCAGCATTTT.

The chain couples TRBV4-1 to TRBJ1-5, with 8 bases identical to TRBD1. Germline V gene lookup returns CDR1 MGHRA and CDR2 YSYEKL. The CDR3 runs to 17 residues. The V gene end was trimmed by 0 bases and the J gene end by 3 bases; junction bases not matched to a gene: 7. CDR3 bases: TGCGCCAGCAGCCAAGACCCGGGACAGGATTACAATCAGCCCCAGCATTTT. It specifies CASSQDPGQDYNQPQHF.

This clonotype turned up a few times. The chain combines TRBV10-2 with TRBJ1-5; a weak D match, TRBD1 (5 bases). The CDR3 runs 14 residues. Trimming took 4 bases from V and 3 from J, leaving 10 bases between them. Germline CDR1 is WSHSY and CDR2 is SAAADI. The CDR3 DNA reads as TGCGCCAGCAGTGCGCAGGGAAACAATCAGCCCCAGCATTTT. Amino acid sequence: CASSAQGNNQPQHF.

The chain combines TRBV15 with TRBJ2-3, with 7 bases that match TRBD1. Germline lookup yields CDR1 LNHNV and CDR2 YYDKDF (reference sequence). Losses at the gene ends were 3 bases for V and 1 base for J; bases not matched to a gene: 4. CDR3 length: 15 residues. The CDR3 is CATSRERGRTDTQYF. The CDR3 bases are TGTGCCACCAGCAGGGAAAGGGGGCGCACAGATACGCAGTATTTT.